This T cell receptor (beta chain) appears in the sequencing data of a study of blood T cells in healthy people across ages. V lost 5 bases and J 1 base, leaving 20 bases between the germline ends. Germline CDR1 reads SGHTA; CDR2 reads FQGNSA. CDR3 length: 17 amino acids. This clonotype was detected many times. A second PCR of about 6 to 12 cycles used a sample-barcoded 5' primer and a J-beta primer mix. MiXCR, applied by TCRdb to the 5' RACE reads, yields one record per CDR3 protein. The sample includes 850,000 or so distinct CDR3 sequences, around 26% of them seen just once. V is TRBV7-2 and J is TRBJ1-2, with a possible D match to TRBD1 (6 bases). Sequencing used blood. The TCR sequence derives from a woman aged 80 or over in good health. CDR3 region: CASSPTGGHRINYGYTF. The CDR3 DNA follows: TGTGCCAGCAGCCCCACTGGGGGACACCGAATTAACTATGGCTACACCTTC. Together with reference TRBV7-2 and TRBJ1-2, the CDR3 gives the full variable domain: GAGVSQSPSNKVTEKGKDVELRCDPISGHTALYWYRQSLGQGLEFLIYFQGNSAPDKSGLPSDRFSAERTGGSVSTLTIQRTQQEDSAVYLCASSPTGGHRINYGYTFGSGTRLTVV.